The entry below gives a single T cell receptor beta chain sequence along with its context. Its antigen is not known. The data originate from a study of breast tumors, draining lymph nodes, adjacent tissues. In TCRdb, the multiplex PCR reads were re-called with MiXCR into one record per CDR3 protein. Here the sample spans 20,000 to 25,000 distinct CDR3 sequences, 50% being singletons. Broader study findings: Compared with lymph nodes, tumors were less diverse; compared with nontumor tissue, more. Tumor T cell lymph node origin was a supported hypothesis, not proven.

Germline V gene lookup returns CDR1 SGHTA and CDR2 FQGNSA. V was clipped by 2 bases and J by 5 bases; unmatched bases: 10. The CDR3 is 19 residues long. This sequence originates from a female donor with breast cancer. Some clones in this sample may be carry-over from other donors' samples. This chain connects TRBV7-2 to TRBJ2-3; 16 bases align to TRBD2. The source material was breast tumor tissue. The CDR3 region is CASSLYGGLAGGPGDTQYF. The CDR3 DNA reads TGTGCCAGCAGCTTATATGGGGGACTAGCGGGAGGGCCGGGAGATACGCAGTATTTT.